This T cell receptor beta chain was captured by sequencing in a study of OX40 agonist ivuxolimab in advanced cancers. The wider study: Three patients responded partially, comprising one with hepatocellular carcinoma and two with cutaneous melanoma.

Libraries were prepared by immunoSEQ multiplex PCR; TCRdb keeps only in-frame clonotypes and omits some of them. This sample carries 10,000 to 15,000 clones, about 75% of them seen once, and the ten largest clones take over 9.5%. Germline CDR1 reads MGHRA; CDR2 reads YSYEKL. V dropped 4 bases and J dropped 4; count of bases not matched to a gene: 4. The CDR3 is 14 amino acids. Study conclusions and caveats: The mean number of expanded clones was higher in CD8+ T cells than in CD4+.

Remarks on this clone: What it recognizes is unknown.

The chain employs TRBV4-1 and TRBJ2-7; 10 positions match TRBD1. The TCR sequence derives from an adult with an advanced solid tumor such as melanoma, head and neck, liver or kidney cancer. The specimen was CD4+ or CD8+ T cells sorted from blood, collected in a trial of the OX40 agonist ivuxolimab. CDR3 amino acids: CASSPGQGGYEQYF. The CDR3 DNA follows: TGCGCCAGCAGCCCCGGACAGGGGGGATACGAGCAGTACTTC.